This record covers a single T cell receptor beta chain. Its antigen is not identified. The data originate from a study of shared clonotypes between healthy human individuals. Study information: Three CD4 naive, three CD4 memory, two CD8 naive and one CD8 memory plate were used per donor. Study-level results: Measured sharing among donors was expected to vary with sequencing depth.

Germline-derived CDR1 and CDR2 are MNHNS and SASEGT. J was trimmed by 4 bases and V by 4 bases; bases with no gene match: 10. The CDR3 covers 16 residues. Recent vaccinations or acute infections were absent in the healthy HIV-negative adult donors. Measured with immunoSEQ multiplex PCR; TCRdb has only the in-frame clones, and not every one. The sample consists of hundreds of thousands of clones, roughly 96% of them appearing once. This sequence originates from a man aged 25 to 40 in good health. The rearrangement links TRBV6-1 to TRBJ1-5, with TRBD1 identical over 7 bases. Sequences were obtained from memory CD8+ T cells sorted from blood. Subset noted: CD45RO+ cells pooled with CCR7-negative TemRA cells. This CDR3 is CASSGYRGRGNQPQHF. The CDR3 bases are TGTGCCAGCAGTGGTTACAGGGGTCGGGGGAATCAGCCCCAGCATTTT.